A selection of T cell receptor beta chains follows, all from one sample in a study of blood T cell repertoires in COVID-19. Assay: immunoSEQ multiplex PCR; the TCRdb copy retains only in-frame clones and omits some. This sample has roughly 65,000 clones, with 60% to 80% found just once. The sample consisted of peripheral blood. These receptors all stem from a human donor in a cohort sampled during active COVID-19. Both conserved end residues are part of each CDR3. A D gene is named only where the DNA matches it firmly. Clone size is not always given. Where it is, it says once, few, many or a class for expanded clones.

v_call	d_call	clone_size	cdr3_length	j_call	cdr3_aa	cdr3_nt
TRBV11-2	-	-	17	TRBJ2-3	CASSLDLDTARTDTQYF	TGTGCCAGCAGCTTAGATCTAGATACGGCTCGCACAGATACGCAGTATTTT
TRBV9	-	-	16	TRBJ2-2	CASSVGGATPTGELFF	TGTGCCAGCAGCGTAGGCGGGGCTACCCCCACCGGGGAGCTGTTTTTT
TRBV3-1/TRBV3-2	-	-	14	TRBJ2-5	CASSQDNNQETQYF	TGTGCCAGCAGCCAAGATAACAACCAAGAGACCCAGTACTTC
TRBV9	TRBD2	-	19	TRBJ2-3	CASSVALFGSGRAVDTQYF	TGTGCCAGCAGCGTAGCCCTTTTCGGGAGCGGGAGGGCCGTTGATACGCAGTATTTT
TRBV2	TRBD1	-	13	TRBJ2-1	CASRWTGVNEQFF	TGTGCCAGCAGGTGGACAGGGGTCAATGAGCAGTTCTTC
TRBV7-9	TRBD2	-	17	TRBJ2-2	CARGQFLAGVETGELFF	TGTGCCCGGGGCCAGTTTCTCGCGGGAGTAGAAACCGGGGAGCTGTTTTTT
TRBV6-5	TRBD1	-	15	TRBJ2-7	CASSYGGTGSYEQYF	TGTGCCAGCAGTTACGGGGGGACAGGCTCCTACGAGCAGTACTTC
TRBV5-1	-	-	15	TRBJ1-4	CASSLMGIGVEKLFF	TGCGCCAGCAGCTTGATGGGGATCGGGGTTGAAAAACTGTTTTTT
TRBV5-5	-	-	14	TRBJ1-3	CASSLGQPGNTIYF	TGTGCCAGCAGCTTGGGACAGCCGGGAAACACCATATATTTT
TRBV5-1	-	-	15	TRBJ2-6	CASSLTGTGANVLTF	TGCGCCAGCAGCTTAACAGGGACTGGGGCCAACGTCCTGACTTTC
TRBV27	TRBD1	-	16	TRBJ1-5	CASSKDRGNSNQPQHF	TGTGCCAGCAGTAAGGACAGGGGAAATAGCAATCAGCCCCAGCATTTT
TRBV29-1	-	-	14	TRBJ2-1	CSVFLDRFDNEQFF	TGCAGCGTCTTCCTCGACAGGTTCGACAATGAGCAGTTCTTC
TRBV7-6	-	-	18	TRBJ2-1	CASSLGLPGQPLINEQFF	TGTGCCAGCAGCTTAGGCCTACCGGGACAACCACTTATTAATGAGCAGTTCTTC
TRBV5-1	-	-	12	TRBJ1-1	CASSLNSIGAFF	TGCGCCAGCAGCTTGAACAGCATTGGAGCTTTCTTT
TRBV18	-	-	14	TRBJ2-3	CASSPGGGADTQYF	TGTGCCAGCTCACCTGGAGGGGGCGCGGATACGCAGTATTTT
TRBV4-2	TRBD2	-	15	TRBJ2-7	CASSERLADSYEQYF	TGTGCCAGCAGCGAAAGGCTAGCGGATTCCTACGAGCAGTACTTC
TRBV5-5	TRBD1	-	19	TRBJ1-3	CASSPKFRDRVISGNTIYF	TGTGCCAGCAGCCCGAAATTCCGGGACAGGGTAATCTCTGGAAACACCATATATTTT
TRBV25-1	-	-	13	TRBJ2-7	CASSEAGSYEQYF	TGTGCCAGCAGTGAGGCAGGATCCTACGAGCAGTACTTC
TRBV5-1	TRBD2	-	17	TRBJ2-3	CASSLGLAGGSTDTQYF	TGCGCCAGCAGCTTGGGGCTAGCGGGAGGGAGCACAGATACGCAGTATTTT
TRBV28	-	-	16	TRBJ2-3	CASSSSDSASTDTQYF	TGTGCCAGCAGTTCCTCGGACAGCGCCAGCACAGATACGCAGTATTTT
TRBV11-2	-	-	14	TRBJ2-1	CASSLGLASNEQFF	TGTGCCAGCAGCTTAGGTCTGGCTAGCAATGAGCAGTTCTTC
TRBV5-1	TRBD1	-	15	TRBJ2-6	CASTYDRAGANVLTF	TGCGCCAGCACCTACGACAGGGCCGGGGCCAACGTCCTGACTTTC
TRBV3-1/TRBV3-2	TRBD2	-	16	TRBJ2-1	CASSQGLAGTRNEQFF	TGTGCCAGCAGCCAAGGACTAGCGGGAACGAGGAATGAGCAGTTCTTC
TRBV19	TRBD1	once	13	TRBJ2-2	CASRQGAAGELFF	TGTGCCAGTAGGCAGGGGGCAGCCGGGGAGCTGTTTTTT
TRBV18	TRBD2	-	17	TRBJ2-1	CASSPRSGRAGENEQFF	TGTGCCAGCTCACCACGTAGCGGGAGGGCCGGGGAAAATGAGCAGTTCTTC
TRBV5-1	-	once	14	TRBJ2-7	CASSFSRGSYEQYF	TGCGCCAGCAGCTTTAGTAGGGGTTCCTACGAGCAGTACTTC
TRBV19	-	-	13	TRBJ1-1	CASGGLEGTEAFF	TGTGCCAGTGGGGGATTGGAGGGGACTGAAGCTTTCTTT
TRBV21-1	-	-	18	TRBJ2-7	CASSKGRAGGNFAYEQYF	TGTGCCAGCAGCAAAGGACGGGCAGGGGGTAATTTTGCCTACGAGCAGTACTTC
TRBV27	-	-	15	TRBJ1-6	CASSTRGDVGSPLHF	TGTGCCAGCAGTACTCGGGGTGACGTGGGGTCACCCCTCCACTTT
TRBV19	TRBD1	-	13	TRBJ1-2	CASRGTGDRGYTF	TGTGCCAGTAGGGGGACAGGAGATCGTGGCTACACCTTC
TRBV5-1	TRBD2	-	14	TRBJ2-3	CASRAGLTTDTQYF	TGCGCCAGCAGAGCGGGACTCACCACAGATACGCAGTATTTT
TRBV6-5	-	once	13	TRBJ1-5	CAGPEDTNQPQHF	TGTGCCGGCCCGGAAGACACAAATCAGCCCCAGCATTTT
TRBV7-9	-	-	13	TRBJ1-4	CASSLAETGKLFF	TGTGCCAGCAGCTTAGCCGAGACAGGAAAACTGTTTTTT
TRBV10-2	-	few	13	TRBJ2-7	CASSDDFQYEQYF	TGCGCCAGCAGTGACGACTTTCAGTACGAGCAGTACTTC
TRBV7-8	TRBD1	-	14	TRBJ2-3	CASSLGTGTDTQYF	TGTGCCAGCAGCTTAGGGACAGGGACAGATACGCAGTATTTT
TRBV19	-	few	14	TRBJ2-5	CASSIVAAQETQYF	TGTGCCAGTAGTATAGTGGCGGCCCAAGAGACCCAGTACTTC
TRBV9	TRBD1	-	17	TRBJ1-2	CASSAGTGGLANYGYTF	TGTGCCAGCAGCGCCGGGACAGGGGGATTAGCTAACTATGGCTACACCTTC
TRBV24-1	TRBD2	-	15	TRBJ2-1	CATSLAGGSYNEQFF	TGTGCCACCAGCCTAGCGGGAGGCTCCTACAATGAGCAGTTCTTC
TRBV7-8	TRBD1	-	14	TRBJ2-4	CASRPGQPENIQYF	TGTGCCAGCAGACCGGGACAGCCAGAAAACATTCAGTACTTC
TRBV4-1	-	-	15	TRBJ2-6	CASSLTVSGANVLTF	TGCGCCAGCAGTTTGACAGTCTCTGGGGCCAACGTCCTGACTTTC
TRBV27	TRBD2	-	18	TRBJ2-1	CASSQGLAGARAYNEQFF	TGTGCCAGCAGTCAAGGACTAGCGGGAGCCAGAGCCTACAATGAGCAGTTCTTC
TRBV4-1	TRBD1	few	21	TRBJ2-6	CASSHLGLRDRERDGANVLTF	TGCGCCAGCAGCCATCTGGGGCTCCGGGACAGGGAAAGGGATGGGGCCAACGTCCTGACTTTC
TRBV7-6	TRBD1	once	14	TRBJ2-3	CASSSRGHTDTQYF	TGTGCCAGCAGCTCCAGGGGGCATACAGATACGCAGTATTTT
TRBV3-1/TRBV3-2	TRBD2	few	16	TRBJ2-3	CASSQGLAGEVDTQYF	TGTGCCAGCAGCCAAGGACTAGCGGGAGAAGTAGATACGCAGTATTTT
TRBV24-1	TRBD2	-	14	TRBJ2-1	CATSDYRGVDEQFF	TGTGCCACCAGTGATTACCGGGGGGTGGATGAGCAGTTCTTC
TRBV7-9	-	-	14	TRBJ2-3	CASSRDSRVDTQYF	TGTGCCAGCAGCCGGGACTCCCGGGTGGATACGCAGTATTTT
TRBV6-5	TRBD1	-	14	TRBJ1-6	CASKGTAWNSPLHF	TGTGCCAGCAAAGGGACAGCGTGGAATTCACCCCTCCACTTT
TRBV27	-	-	14	TRBJ2-2	CASSLTLNTGELFF	TGTGCCAGCAGTTTGACACTGAACACCGGGGAGCTGTTTTTT
TRBV18	-	-	14	TRBJ2-5	CASSPYQLPETQYF	TGTGCCAGCTCACCCTACCAACTCCCAGAGACCCAGTACTTC
TRBV7-9	-	-	16	TRBJ2-1	CASSLGGGHSYNEQFF	TGTGCCAGCAGCTTAGGGGGGGGACATTCCTACAATGAGCAGTTCTTC
TRBV2	TRBD1	medium-sized	14	TRBJ1-2	CASSGTGGRRGYTF	TGTGCCAGCAGTGGGACAGGGGGCAGGAGGGGCTACACCTTC